The 27 T cell receptor beta chains below were found in one sample sequenced in a study of cytomegalovirus exposure and HLA in healthy donors. It was with 60 Vbeta and 13 Jbeta primers that the PCR ran. Assay: immunoSEQ multiplex PCR; the TCRdb copy retains only in-frame clones and omits some. The table has about 200,000 clones, 80% to 90% seen once; the top ten hold roughly 0.33%. The source material was PBMCs. The receptors were sampled from a woman aged 25 to 39 in good health and CMV-seronegative.

CDR3: CASSLTGRNQPQHF. The CDR3 DNA follows: TGTGCCAGCAGTTTGACAGGGCGAAATCAGCCCCAGCATTTT. The chain couples TRBV27 to TRBJ1-5; 7 bases align to TRBD1. Germline V lookup: CDR1 MNHEY, CDR2 SMNVEV (reference sequence). The V segment lost 3 bases and the J segment 4 bases; nucleotides outside the gene matches: 3. The CDR3 extends over 14 amino acids.

The gene calls are TRBV19 and TRBJ2-7, with D possibly being TRBD2 (6 bases). CDR1 LNHDA and CDR2 SQIVND come from the germline V gene (reference sequence). Trimming shortened V by 5 bases and J by 5 bases, and 19 bases separated the two germline ends. This CDR3 spans 15 amino acids. The CDR3 region has the DNA TGTGCCAGTAGTCCGGGAGAGGCCCCTATCGACGAGCAGTACTTC. It is translated as CASSPGEAPIDEQYF.

The chain uses TRBV10-2 and TRBJ1-2, with 7 positions matching TRBD1. The ends lost 1 base at V and 4 bases at J; junction bases unmatched: 9. The CDR3 is made up of 16 amino acids. Germline V lookup: CDR1 WSHSY, CDR2 SAAADI. This CDR3 reads CASSEYARQGGYGYTF. The CDR3 coding sequence is TGCGCCAGCAGTGAGTACGCACGACAGGGAGGCTATGGCTACACCTTC.

The chain links TRBV18 to TRBJ2-1, with 7 bases fitting TRBD2. Germline V gene lookup returns CDR1 KGHSH and CDR2 LQKENI. V gave up 4 bases and J gave up 14 bases; unmatched junction bases: 8. This CDR3 is 12 amino acids long. The CDR3 spells CASSLGTIPEFF. The CDR3 coding sequence is TGTGCCAGCTCACTGGGGACTATCCCAGAGTTCTTC.

V gene TRBV28 combines with J gene TRBJ2-1; 11 nucleotides line up with TRBD2. The CDR3 covers 17 residues. J gave up 9 bases and V 0 bases, and 10 bases lay outside the gene matches. CDR1 is MDHEN, CDR2 SYDVKM, per germline. CDR3 bases: TGTGCCAGCAGTTTATGGGCGATAGCGGGAGGGCGAAGTGAGCAGTTCTTC. Translation: CASSLWAIAGGRSEQFF.

The rearrangement links TRBV9 to TRBJ2-3; 8 bases are a match to TRBD2. The CDR3 sequence is 15 residues long. The V gene end was trimmed by 6 bases and the J gene end by 2 bases; junction bases not matched to a gene: 8. Germline CDR1 reads SGDLS; CDR2 reads YYNGEE. The CDR3 DNA is TGTGCCAGCACCGCGTCGGGGGGGCTCACAGATACGCAGTATTTT. Residues: CASTASGGLTDTQYF. The whole variable domain, remainder taken from reference TRBV9 and TRBJ2-3, is DSGVTQTPKHLITATGQRVTLRCSPRSGDLSVYWYQQSLDQGLQFLIQYYNGEERAKGNILERFSAQQFPDLHSELNLSSLELGDSALYFCASTASGGLTDTQYFGPGTRLTVL.

This chain links TRBV7-2 with TRBJ2-7, with a tentative D call TRBD2 (5 bases). Trimming took off 5 bases at V and 3 bases at J, with 20 bases between the two ends. There are 16 residues in the CDR3. CDR1 and CDR2 (germline): SGHTA, FQGNSA. The CDR3 sequence is CASSPNWSGVRYEQYF. The CDR3 DNA reads TGTGCCAGCAGCCCTAACTGGAGCGGAGTACGCTACGAGCAGTACTTC. Filled out from reference TRBV7-2 and TRBJ2-7, the complete variable domain reads GAGVSQSPSNKVTEKGKDVELRCDPISGHTALYWYRQSLGQGLEFLIYFQGNSAPDKSGLPSDRFSAERTGGSVSTLTIQRTQQEDSAVYLCASSPNWSGVRYEQYFGPGTRLTVT.

The chain joins TRBV5-1 to TRBJ2-7, with TRBD1 matching 8 bases. V shed 5 bases, J shed 0 bases, and the junction held 7 bases outside the gene matches. There are 15 residues in the CDR3. Germline V gives CDR1 SGHRS, CDR2 YFSETQ. The DNA of the CDR3 is TGCGCCAGCAGTCGTATCGGGACAGGCTCCTACGAGCAGTACTTC. Its protein is CASSRIGTGSYEQYF.

The chain joins TRBV7-6 to TRBJ2-1, with a possible D match to TRBD2 (5 bases). Germline V gene sequence: CDR1 SGHVS, CDR2 FNYEAQ. CDR3 size: 17 residues. Trimming took 2 bases from V and 6 from J, leaving 20 bases between them. CDR3 bases: TGTGCCAGCAGCTTAACCCCTGCGGGTCCCTCGGGCAATGAGCAGTTCTTC. Residues: CASSLTPAGPSGNEQFF.

The CDR3 protein is CASSLSGGATSHEQFF. The CDR3 DNA is TGTGCCAGCAGCCTGAGCGGGGGGGCCACCTCGCATGAGCAGTTCTTC. This sequence joins TRBV9 and TRBJ2-1; the match to TRBD2 covers 10 bases. Germline CDR1 reads SGDLS; CDR2 reads YYNGEE. The V gene end was trimmed by 4 bases and the J gene end by 8 bases; junction bases not matched to a gene: 12. CDR3 length: 16 residues.

V gene TRBV18 combines with J gene TRBJ2-1, with TRBD2 identical over 11 bases. Per the germline V gene, CDR1 is KGHSH and CDR2 is LQKENI. The CDR3 length is 15 residues. After removal of 6 bases from V and 10 bases from J, the junction contained 11 bases not matched to a gene. The CDR3 spells CASSLLTSGSREQFF. The CDR3 DNA reads as TGTGCCAGCTCCCTCCTAACTAGCGGGAGCAGAGAGCAGTTCTTC.

V is TRBV27 and J is TRBJ2-2, with 7 positions matching TRBD2. The germline CDR1 and CDR2 sequences are MNHEY and SMNVEV (reference sequence). This CDR3 has 17 residues. The J segment lost 2 bases and the V segment lost 6 bases, leaving 12 bases of the junction unmatched. CDR3 amino acids: CASSDPGLVYNTGELFF. CDR3 nucleotides: TGTGCCAGCAGCGACCCAGGACTAGTATATAACACCGGGGAGCTGTTTTTT.

This clone was observed a single time. The genes are TRBV6-1 and TRBJ2-1; the match to TRBD2 covers 9 bases. Unmatched junction bases numbered 5, after V lost 3 bases and J lost 2 bases. Germline-derived CDR1 and CDR2 are MNHNS and SASEGT. The CDR3 has 16 amino acids. CDR3 sequence reads: CASSDGASGTYNEQFF. The DNA for the CDR3 is TGTGCCAGCAGTGATGGGGCTAGCGGGACCTACAATGAGCAGTTCTTC.

The chain recombines TRBV19 with TRBJ2-6; 9 bases fit TRBD2. Germline loops: CDR1 LNHDA, CDR2 SQIVND (reference sequence). The V and J ends lost 7 bases and 0 bases, in that order; junction bases with no gene match: 13. The CDR3 spans 19 residues. The CDR3 sequence is CASTLGLGLAGSGANVLTF. The CDR3 nucleotides are TGTGCCAGTACCCTTGGTTTGGGACTAGCTGGCTCTGGGGCCAACGTCCTGACTTTC.

The chain has TRBV30 and TRBJ2-7, with TRBD1 matching 7 bases. The CDR3 contains 16 residues. CDR1 and CDR2 from the germline V gene are GTSNPN and SVGIG (reference sequence). V shed 5 bases and J 2 bases; nucleotides not matched to a gene: 15. Here the CDR3 reads CAWGKRPGQQTYEQYF. The DNA of the CDR3 is TGTGCCTGGGGGAAGAGACCGGGACAGCAAACCTACGAGCAGTACTTC.

The count of this clone is one. The chain recombines TRBV11-2 with TRBJ2-7, with a weak D call TRBD2 (6 bases). This CDR3 is 15 amino acids long. V was trimmed by 5 bases and J by 2 bases, leaving 16 bases between them. Per germline, CDR1 SGHAT and CDR2 FQNNGV. CDR3 sequence (DNA): TGTGCCAGCAGCATAATAGCGGATTCTACCTACGAGCAGTACTTC. It specifies CASSIIADSTYEQYF.

This CDR3 reads CASSLSGGSNEQFF. In DNA, the CDR3 is TGTGCCAGCAGTTTGTCAGGGGGTTCCAATGAGCAGTTCTTC. The chain couples TRBV28 to TRBJ2-1, with TRBD1 matching over 7 bases. The length of the CDR3 is 14 residues. Germline loops: CDR1 MDHEN, CDR2 SYDVKM. The V and J ends lost 3 bases and 6 bases, in that order; junction bases with no gene match: 5.

This clone was seen a few times. This chain uses TRBV30 with TRBJ2-1; D is unclear. The CDR3 loop spans 15 amino acids. Between the trimmed V and J ends, which lost 3 bases and 0 bases, there was a span of 12 bases. Per germline, CDR1 GTSNPN and CDR2 SVGIG (reference sequence). CDR3 sequence reads: CAWRGGPSSYNEQFF. The CDR3 region has the DNA TGTGCCTGGAGAGGTGGGCCGAGCTCCTACAATGAGCAGTTCTTC.

The V call is TRBV28, the J call TRBJ1-4, with D uncertain. The V gene's germline CDR1 is MDHEN and CDR2 SYDVKM. With 2 bases removed from V and 7 bases from J, the gap between germline ends came to 11 bases. The CDR3 spans 14 residues. Here the CDR3 reads CASSLTGLGEKLFF. CDR3 coding DNA: TGTGCCAGCAGTTTAACCGGGTTGGGTGAAAAACTGTTTTTT.

This clone was detected only a few times. The V call is TRBV7-3, the J call TRBJ2-3, with D tentatively TRBD2 (6 bases). Trimming left V 0 bases short and J 0 bases short, with 13 bases between. Germline V gene sequence: CDR1 SGHTA, CDR2 FQGTGA. The length of the CDR3 is 17 residues. CDR3 protein: CASSLTAPSGSTDTQYF. The CDR3 nucleotides are TGTGCCAGCAGCTTAACTGCCCCCAGCGGGAGCACAGATACGCAGTATTTT.

Only a few counts were recorded for this clone. CDR3 in DNA: TGTGCCAGCAGCTTGGTTAACGGGGAGCTGTTTTTT. Translation: CASSLVNGELFF. The rearrangement uses TRBV5-4 and TRBJ2-2; D remains ambiguous. Germline assignment: CDR1 SGHNT and CDR2 YYREEE (reference sequence). The CDR3 length is 12 residues. Deletions cut 0 bases from V and 7 bases from J, with 4 bases between.

This sequence joins TRBV18 and TRBJ2-1, with TRBD2 identical over 12 bases. This CDR3 comprises 16 residues. The germline gives CDR1 KGHSH, CDR2 LQKENI. V was pared by 3 bases and J by 2 bases, with 2 bases of the junction left unmatched. The CDR3 is CASSPRLAGAYNEQFF. The CDR3 DNA is TGTGCCAGCTCACCCCGACTAGCGGGGGCCTACAATGAGCAGTTCTTC. The variable domain in full, with the rest retrieved from reference TRBV18 and TRBJ2-1, is NAGVMQNPRHLVRRRGQEARLRCSPMKGHSHVYWYRQLPEEGLKFMVYLQKENIIDESGMPKERFSAEFPKEGPSILRIQQVVRGDSAAYFCASSPRLAGAYNEQFFGPGTRLTVL.

DNA of the CDR3: TGTGCCAGCAGTGCCCTAGCGGGGGGCACACATGAGCAGTTCTTC. Translated, it gives CASSALAGGTHEQFF. This chain uses TRBV6-4 with TRBJ2-1, with 11 bases matching TRBD2. This CDR3 is built from 15 residues. The V segment lost 4 bases and the J segment 8 bases; nucleotides outside the gene matches: 7. Germline V gene lookup returns CDR1 MRHNA and CDR2 SNTAGT.

The CDR3 sequence is CASTPGLAGTDTQYF. The CDR3 DNA sequence: TGTGCCAGCACCCCGGGACTAGCGGGAACAGATACGCAGTATTTT. This chain uses TRBV2 with TRBJ2-3; 13 bases are shared with TRBD2. Germline loops: CDR1 SNHLY, CDR2 FYNNEI. CDR3 length equals 15 residues. V trimming: 7 bases; J trimming: 3 bases; junction bases outside the gene matches: 4.

The chain joins TRBV14 to TRBJ2-5; the match to TRBD1 covers 8 bases. The CDR3 runs to 15 residues. CDR1 is SGHDN, CDR2 FVKESK, per germline. V trimming: 4 bases; J trimming: 2 bases; junction bases outside the gene matches: 6. CDR3 sequence (DNA): TGTGCCAGCAGCCCGGGACAGGCCCCACAAGAGACCCAGTACTTC. Translating gives CASSPGQAPQETQYF.

The chain links TRBV6-5 to TRBJ2-1, with 11 bases that match TRBD2. V shed 5 bases, J shed 9 bases, and the junction held 9 bases outside the gene matches. The CDR3 consists of 15 residues. Germline-derived CDR1 and CDR2 are MNHEY and SVGAGI. CDR3 in DNA: TGTGCCAGCAGTCGTAGCGGGAGGGCCGGAGGTGAGCAGTTCTTC. Protein: CASSRSGRAGGEQFF.

V usage is TRBV28 and J usage is TRBJ2-1, with D uncertain. Looked up from germline, CDR1 is MDHEN and CDR2 is SYDVKM. The ends were cut back, 2 bases at V and 8 bases at J, with 4 bases in the middle. The CDR3 is 11 amino acids. The chain's CDR3 is CASSLRDEQFF. CDR3 DNA: TGTGCCAGCAGTTTACGGGATGAGCAGTTCTTC.